This T cell receptor (beta chain) is drawn from a study of blood T cell repertoires in COVID-19. Whole-study context: Spain, Italy and the United States supplied samples that represented acute and convalescent COVID-19. T cells, B-cell-depleted T cells, or PBMCs provided the cDNA or gDNA that served as material.

Original methodology: Estimation of nucleated cell counts was performed using reference gene primer amplification. Clones were read by immunoSEQ multiplex PCR, and TCRdb kept only the in-frame ones, dropping some. Clone size and V and J calls were adopted from that table, with D and trimming inferred from the DNA. The repertoire holds 110,000 or so clones, with roughly 84% as singletons. The CDR3 has 15 residues. Unmatched junction bases numbered 5, after V lost 1 base and J lost 3 bases. Germline values: CDR1 SGHAT, CDR2 FQNNGV. Specimen: peripheral blood. The V gene is TRBV11-2, the J gene TRBJ2-7, with 8 bases fitting TRBD1. This TCR derives from a woman aged 65 to 85 who had recovered from COVID-19. CDR3 loop: CASSLGGQVLYEQYF. CDR3 DNA sequence: TGTGCCAGCAGCTTAGGGGGACAGGTCCTCTACGAGCAGTACTTC.